One sample yielded the 25 T cell receptor beta chains listed below, sequenced in a study of T cells in Graves' hyperthyroidism and ophthalmopathy. Regions amplified from RNA transcripts were the TCR beta CDR3 regions. In the first-round RT-PCR of the TCR CDR3, the HTBI primer set was used. TCRdb itself ran the multiplex PCR reads through MiXCR, one entry per CDR3 protein. The sample contains under 800,000 distinct CDR3 sequences, around 15% of which appear only once. The sequenced sample was blood. All receptors come from a woman aged 18-29 years with Graves' hyperthyroidism.

The table lists this clonotype with a count of one. V and J are TRBV10-3 and TRBJ2-3; 10 nucleotides line up with TRBD1. V lost 2 bases and J lost 4; bases outside the gene matches: 9. CDR1 and CDR2 from the germline V gene are ENHRY and SYGVKD. CDR3 length equals 17 residues. CDR3 nucleotide sequence: TGTGCCATCAGTGAGGGGTTAGGGACAGGGGCCCCAGATACGCAGTATTTT. It is translated as CAISEGLGTGAPDTQYF.

The chain recombines TRBV2 with TRBJ1-5; 12 positions match TRBD1. Germline CDR1 is SNHLY and CDR2 is FYNNEI. Losses at the gene ends were 9 bases for V and 7 bases for J; bases not matched to a gene: 13. The CDR3 is made up of 16 amino acids. CDR3 loop: CASRPGTGGFGQPQHF. The CDR3 nucleotides read TGTGCCAGTCGGCCCGGGACAGGGGGCTTTGGACAGCCCCAGCATTTT.

V and J are TRBV4-3 and TRBJ1-4, with D perhaps matching TRBD1 (5 bases). Trimming removed 0 bases from V and 7 bases from J, with 15 bases in between. Looked up from germline, CDR1 is LGHNA and CDR2 is YSLEER. The CDR3 totals 16 residues. DNA of the CDR3: TGCGCCAGCAGCCAAGAATATAGGGGACTGGCTGAAAAACTGTTTTTT. Encoded protein: CASSQEYRGLAEKLFF.

There are many counts of this clonotype. The chain combines TRBV7-3 with TRBJ2-7; D gene unclear. The CDR3 runs 13 residues. In germline, CDR1 is SGHTA, CDR2 FQGTGA. The ends were cut back, 2 bases at V and 2 bases at J, with 7 bases in the middle. The CDR3 reads CASSLSAAYEQYF. The CDR3 DNA reads as TGTGCCAGCAGCTTATCAGCTGCCTACGAGCAGTACTTC.

This clonotype was recorded many times. The chain carries TRBV9 and TRBJ2-7; TRBD1 agrees at 7 bases. Trimming at V came to 0 bases and at J to 2 bases, leaving 8 bases not matched to a gene. The CDR3 is made up of 16 amino acids. Germline assignment: CDR1 SGDLS and CDR2 YYNGEE. The CDR3 region has the DNA TGTGCCAGCAGCGTAGGGCTCTCGGACAGGCCCTACGAGCAGTACTTC. It specifies CASSVGLSDRPYEQYF.

This chain uses TRBV9 with TRBJ2-1; TRBD2 aligns across 9 bases. This CDR3 has 15 residues. The germline gives CDR1 SGDLS, CDR2 YYNGEE. Losses at the gene ends were 2 bases for V and 3 bases for J; bases not matched to a gene: 3. The DNA of the CDR3 is TGTGCCAGCAGCGTTAGCGGGAGTGACTACAATGAGCAGTTCTTC. Translating gives CASSVSGSDYNEQFF.

This clonotype was counted many times. The chain combines TRBV20-1 with TRBJ1-1, with 9 bases aligning to TRBD1. The ends lost 7 bases at V and 2 bases at J; junction bases unmatched: 5. This CDR3 has 13 amino acids. In germline, CDR1 is DFQATT, CDR2 SNEGSKA (reference sequence). The CDR3 is CSVTTGGNTEAFF. The CDR3, as DNA: TGCAGTGTTACGACAGGGGGTAACACTGAAGCTTTCTTT.

The V gene is TRBV24-1, the J gene TRBJ2-3; maybe TRBD1 (6 bases). Germline-derived CDR1 and CDR2 are KGHDR and SFDVKD. The CDR3 is 20 residues long. Between the trimmed V and J ends, which lost 3 bases and 1 base, there was a span of 25 bases. The CDR3 sequence is CATSDERGYLGKGGTDTQYF. Written as DNA, the CDR3 is TGTGCCACCAGTGATGAAAGGGGGTATTTGGGTAAGGGAGGCACAGATACGCAGTATTTT.

This clonotype was observed a handful of times. The V gene is TRBV20-1, the J gene TRBJ2-7, with D possibly being TRBD1 or TRBD2 (5 bases each). This CDR3 spans 14 amino acids. Germline values: CDR1 DFQATT, CDR2 SNEGSKA (reference sequence). Trimming stripped 3 bases from V and 6 bases from J, with 18 bases between. CDR3 nucleotide sequence: TGCAGTGCTAGCGGGACCGGGCTTCCTGGCGAGCAGTACTTC. Translating gives CSASGTGLPGEQYF.

About this clonotype itself: The junction shows a germline mismatch at one end, possibly a read error. The rearrangement joins TRBV18 to TRBJ1-4, with D unresolved. Per the germline V gene, CDR1 is KGHSH and CDR2 is LQKENI. The CDR3 extends over 14 amino acids. The CDR3 loop reads CASSSTATDEKLFF. The CDR3 region has the DNA TGTGCCAGCTCATCCACTGCAACTGATGAAAAACTGTTTTTT.

This clonotype was seen at least ten times. The chain employs TRBV20-1 and TRBJ2-5, with no clear D. Per germline, CDR1 DFQATT and CDR2 SNEGSKA (reference sequence). This CDR3 has 13 residues. Between the trimmed V and J ends, which lost 3 bases and 5 bases, there was a span of 13 bases. The CDR3 is CSASVRRRETQYF. The DNA of the CDR3 is TGCAGTGCTAGTGTCCGGAGACGGGAGACCCAGTACTTC.

This clonotype appeared a few times. This chain joins TRBV6-1 and TRBJ2-1, with TRBD2 matching 8 bases. The CDR3 is 15 amino acids. V trimming: 8 bases; J trimming: 0 bases; junction bases outside the gene matches: 6. Germline V gene sequence: CDR1 MNHNS, CDR2 SASEGT. DNA for the CDR3: TGTGCCAGCCGGGGGGGGGCTAGCTCCTACAATGAGCAGTTCTTC. It encodes CASRGGASSYNEQFF.

About this clonotype itself: A much larger clone sits a single nucleotide away, making a read error possible. The genes are TRBV28 and TRBJ2-5, with 14 bases fitting TRBD2. The CDR3 has 15 residues. Germline assignment: CDR1 MDHEN and CDR2 SYDVKM. DNA of the CDR3: TGTGCCGGCAGTTACGGACTAGCGGGAGGAGAGACCCAGTACTTC. It codes for CAGSYGLAGGETQYF.

This clonotype was found a few times. The V and J genes are TRBV6-2 or TRBV6-3 and TRBJ2-7; 12 nucleotides agree with TRBD1. CDR1 is MNHEY, CDR2 SVGEGT, per germline. The CDR3 totals 18 residues. V trimming: 0 bases; J trimming: 2 bases; junction bases outside the gene matches: 8. CDR3 in DNA: TGTGCCAGCAGTTACTCGGTCGGGACAGGGGGCCTCCCCTACGAGCAGTACTTC. Residues: CASSYSVGTGGLPYEQYF.

This clonotype was counted between two and nine times. The genes are TRBV6-2 or TRBV6-3 and TRBJ2-4; 7 positions match TRBD1. The ends lost 5 bases at V and 3 bases at J; junction bases unmatched: 7. There are 15 residues in the CDR3. Germline loops: CDR1 MNHEY, CDR2 SVGEGT. Here the CDR3 DNA reads TGTGCCAGCAGTGCCAGGGGGTTGAGCAAAAACATTCAGTACTTC. Residues: CASSARGLSKNIQYF.

In this sample, this clonotype turned up once. A much larger clonotype is one base distant, so this may be a read error. The genes are TRBV18 and TRBJ2-7; TRBD1 agrees at 7 bases. Trimming cost V 3 bases and J 2 bases; bases outside gene matches: 4. Germline loops: CDR1 KGHSH, CDR2 LQKENI. This CDR3 has 14 residues. The CDR3 sequence: CASSPDRAPYEQYF. Written as DNA, the CDR3 is TGTGCCAGCTCACCCGACAGGGCCCCCTACGAGCAGTACTTC.

This chain uses TRBV7-9 with TRBJ1-3; no reliable D call. Trimming removed 6 bases at V and 2 bases at J, with 11 bases between. Germline assignment: CDR1 SEHNR and CDR2 FQNEAQ (reference sequence). This CDR3 has 14 amino acids. For the CDR3, the DNA is TGTGCCAGCAGAACAACCTCGGCTGGAAACACCATATATTTT. Protein sequence: CASRTTSAGNTIYF.

The chain carries TRBV10-2 and TRBJ1-5; D not certain. V was pared by 0 bases and J by 2 bases, with 8 bases between. The CDR3 is 15 residues long. Germline CDR1 WSHSY, CDR2 SAAADI. The CDR3 DNA is TGCGCCAGCAGTGAGTCGTCAGGCCGCAATCAGCCCCAGCATTTT. Protein: CASSESSGRNQPQHF.

Ten or more counts support this clonotype. The CDR3 nucleotides read TGTGCCAGCATCTCGCGGGACGGCACAGATACGCAGTATTTT. Protein: CASISRDGTDTQYF. The rearrangement uses TRBV2 and TRBJ2-3; D might be TRBD2 (6 bases). Trimming cost V 7 bases and J 1 base, with 12 bases left between them. The germline gives CDR1 SNHLY, CDR2 FYNNEI. This CDR3 region has 14 residues.

The V and J genes are TRBV12-3 or TRBV12-4 and TRBJ1-6; no reliable D call. The CDR3 length is 13 residues. Trimming cost V 8 bases and J 10 bases, with 15 bases left between them. The CDR3 DNA sequence: TGTGCCAGCCGGGTTGAGTGGCGGTCACCCCTCCACTTT. This codes for CASRVEWRSPLHF.

In the case of this clonotype: Sequence at one end of the junction differs from germline and may be a read error. The chain links TRBV3-1 to TRBJ2-7; D might be TRBD2 (5 bases). Looked up from germline, CDR1 is LGHDT and CDR2 is YNNKEL (reference sequence). The CDR3 is 12 residues long. The CDR3 reads CASSVTDYEQCF. CDR3 nucleotide sequence: TGTGCCAGCAGCGTCACCGACTACGAGCAGTGCTTC.

In its sample, this clonotype was seen a few times. The chain recombines TRBV28 with TRBJ2-7; the D gene could be TRBD1 or TRBD2 (8 bases each). Germline V gene data show CDR1 as MDHEN and CDR2 as SYDVKM. V was shortened by 1 base and J by 11 bases, with 15 bases between the two germline ends. CDR3 length: 13 residues. CDR3 DNA: TGTGCCAGCAGTTTATCGGGGGGGGGACAGGAGTACTTC. Its translation is CASSLSGGGQEYF.

This clonotype has ten or more counts. This chain uses TRBV2 with TRBJ1-6; D remains ambiguous. CDR3 length: 13 amino acids. From germline, CDR1 is SNHLY and CDR2 FYNNEI. V lost 6 bases to trimming and J lost 7 bases, with 10 bases between them. The CDR3 region is CASRLTENSPLHF. The CDR3 DNA sequence: TGTGCCAGCAGGTTGACTGAAAATTCACCCCTCCACTTT.

This clonotype was found many times. This sequence joins TRBV7-3 and TRBJ2-1, with D perhaps matching TRBD2 (5 bases). Trimming pared 1 base from V and 2 bases from J, leaving 21 bases between. Looked up from germline, CDR1 is SGHTA and CDR2 is FQGTGA. CDR3 size: 19 residues. The CDR3: CASSLNPYSAGMTYNEQFF. DNA for the CDR3: TGTGCCAGCAGCTTAAACCCCTATTCTGCGGGCATGACCTACAATGAGCAGTTCTTC.

The V call is TRBV12-3 or TRBV12-4, the J call TRBJ2-1, with TRBD2 identical over 11 bases. The CDR3 loop spans 16 amino acids. V lost 7 bases to trimming and J lost 7 bases; unmatched junction nucleotides: 12. The CDR3 region is CASTTFSRTSGNEQFF. The DNA for the CDR3 is TGTGCCAGCACTACCTTCTCCCGGACTAGCGGGAATGAGCAGTTCTTC.